Ten or more counts support the clone carrying this T cell receptor beta chain. The read comes to an end 3 residues before the CDR3 does, leaving the germline J gene to fill in the end. The CDR3 is 15 residues long. V lost 3 bases to trimming and J lost 2 bases, with 16 bases between them. Germline V gives CDR1 SQVTM, CDR2 ANQGSEA. Profiled with immunoSEQ multiplex PCR; TCRdb holds only in-frame clones, not every one. The sample counts around 81,000 clones, none seen once; the ten largest own over 0.7%. This record comes from a study of T cell clonality in common variable immunodeficiency. Input material: peripheral blood mononuclear cells. The chain carries TRBV29-1 and TRBJ1-1; D gene uncertain. This receptor was identified in a person aged 18 to 75 in good health. The CDR3 sequence: CSVDTSGSSNTEAFF. Incomplete CDR3 DNA: TGCAGCGTTGATACCTCGGGGTCTAGTAACACTGAA.